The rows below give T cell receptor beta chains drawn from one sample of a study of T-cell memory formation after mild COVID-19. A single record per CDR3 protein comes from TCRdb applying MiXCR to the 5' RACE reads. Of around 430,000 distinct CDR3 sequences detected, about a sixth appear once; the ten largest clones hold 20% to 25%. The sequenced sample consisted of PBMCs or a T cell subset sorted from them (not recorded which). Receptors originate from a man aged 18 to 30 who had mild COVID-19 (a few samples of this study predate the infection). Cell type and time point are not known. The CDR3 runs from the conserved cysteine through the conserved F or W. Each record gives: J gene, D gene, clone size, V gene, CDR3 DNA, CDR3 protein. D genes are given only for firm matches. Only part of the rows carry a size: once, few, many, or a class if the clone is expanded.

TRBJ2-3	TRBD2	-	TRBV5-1	TGCGCCAGCAGCTTGGTCCCTACTAGCGGGGGGGCCGGAGCAGATACGCAGTATTTT	CASSLVPTSGGAGADTQYF
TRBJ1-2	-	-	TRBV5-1	TGCGCCAGCAGCGAGCCCTCGCGGCCCAGTGGCTACACCTTC	CASSEPSRPSGYTF
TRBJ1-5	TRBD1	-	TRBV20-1	TGCAGTGCCCAGACAGGGGAGCGCAATCAGCCCCAGCATTTT	CSAQTGERNQPQHF
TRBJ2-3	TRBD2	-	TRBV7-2	TGTGCCAGCAGCATACTTAGCGGGGGGGCCGGGGGTTACACAGATACGCAGTATTTT	CASSILSGGAGGYTDTQYF
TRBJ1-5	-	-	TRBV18	TGTGCCAGCTCACCACCCGGGGGGCCCGATCAGCCCCAGCATTTT	CASSPPGGPDQPQHF
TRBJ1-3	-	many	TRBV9	TGTGCCAGCAGCGTAAACACCGGCTTCTCTGGAAACACCATATATTTT	CASSVNTGFSGNTIYF
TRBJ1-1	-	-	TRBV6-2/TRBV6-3	TGTGCCAGCAGAGCTCAGGGGTCAGGCCGCCCAGATGCACTGAACACTGAAGCTTTCTTT	CASRAQGSGRPDALNTEAFF
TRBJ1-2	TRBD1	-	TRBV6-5	TGTGCCACTTATGGGGAAAACGGACAGGGTGGCTATGGCTACACCTTC	CATYGENGQGGYGYTF
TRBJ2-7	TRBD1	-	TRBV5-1	TGCGCCAGCAGCGTTCACGGGACAGGGGTTGGTGAGCAGTACTTC	CASSVHGTGVGEQYF
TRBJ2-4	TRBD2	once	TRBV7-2	TGTGCCAGCAGCCTTAGCGGGGGGGCGGACATTCAGTACTTC	CASSLSGGADIQYF
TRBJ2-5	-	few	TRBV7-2	TGTGCCAGCTTGGGGGGCCCGGTGGAGACCCAGTACTTC	CASLGGPVETQYF
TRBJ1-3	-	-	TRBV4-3	TGCGCCAGCAGCCAAGACAGGGCCATTGGAAACACCATATATTTT	CASSQDRAIGNTIYF
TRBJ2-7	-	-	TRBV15	TGTGCCACCAGCAGAGATCTCGGCAGGGGCTACGAGCAGTACTTC	CATSRDLGRGYEQYF
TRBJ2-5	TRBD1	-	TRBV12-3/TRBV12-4	TGTGCCAGCAGACCGGGACAGGGGAACCAAGAGACCCAGTACTTC	CASRPGQGNQETQYF
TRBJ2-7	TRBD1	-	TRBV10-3	TGTGCCATCAGTGAGTCACAGGGGGCCTACGAGCAGTACTTC	CAISESQGAYEQYF
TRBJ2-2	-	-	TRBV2	TGTGCCAGCAGTCCCCTTGCCAGGGTTACCGGGGAGCTGTTTTTT	CASSPLARVTGELFF
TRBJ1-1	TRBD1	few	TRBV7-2	TGTGCCAGCAGCCCCCGGCGACAGGGATTCGGTCCTGAAGCTTTCTTT	CASSPRRQGFGPEAFF
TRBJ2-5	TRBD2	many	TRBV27	TGTGCCAGCAGTGGTCGAGGACTAGCGGTTTTTGATAAAGAGACCCAGTACTTC	CASSGRGLAVFDKETQYF
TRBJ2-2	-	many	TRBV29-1	TGCAGCGGGGGGGACACCGGGGAGCTGTTTTTT	CSGGDTGELFF
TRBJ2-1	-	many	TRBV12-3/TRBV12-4	TGTGCCAGCAGTTTAGGGCAGGGTAAGAATGAGCAGTTCTTC	CASSLGQGKNEQFF
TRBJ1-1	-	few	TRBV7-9	TGTGCCGGGACGGTGGAGAACACTGAAGCTTTCTTT	CAGTVENTEAFF
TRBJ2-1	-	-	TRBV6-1	TGTGCCAGCGGGGCCCGGGACAATGAGCAGTTCTTC	CASGARDNEQFF
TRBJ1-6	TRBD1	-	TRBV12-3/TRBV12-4	TGTGCCAGCAGTCGAACCACCCGACAGGGGAGAGGCTCACCCCTCCACTTT	CASSRTTRQGRGSPLHF
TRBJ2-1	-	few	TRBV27	TGTGCCAGCACCGGGACTCATGAGCAGTTCTTC	CASTGTHEQFF
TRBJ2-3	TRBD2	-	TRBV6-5	TGTGCCAGCCAGCGGGGTTGGGGTCCAGATACGCAGTATTTT	CASQRGWGPDTQYF
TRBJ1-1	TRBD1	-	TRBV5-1	TGCGCCAGCAGCTCACAGGGGGGGTCGAACACTGAAGCTTTCTTT	CASSSQGGSNTEAFF
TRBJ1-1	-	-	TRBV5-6	TGTGCCAGCAGCTTGATGTCGGGCACTGAAGCTTTCTTT	CASSLMSGTEAFF
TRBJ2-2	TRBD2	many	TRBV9	TGTGCCAGCAGCAATTCAGCGGGGGGTTTCACCGGGGAGCTGTTTTTT	CASSNSAGGFTGELFF
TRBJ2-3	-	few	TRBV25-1	TGTGCCAGCAGTGAAGGGTACGCAGATACGCAGTATTTT	CASSEGYADTQYF
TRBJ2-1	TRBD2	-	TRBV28	TGTGCCAGTTTAGCGGGGGGGGCCCGGGAGCAGTTCTTC	CASLAGGAREQFF
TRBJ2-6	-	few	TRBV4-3	TGCGCCAGCAGCTTGGAGGGGCTATCCAACGTCCTGACTTTC	CASSLEGLSNVLTF
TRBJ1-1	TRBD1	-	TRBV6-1	TGTGCCAGCAGTGAAAAGGTCAGGGGGAATGAAGCTTTCTTT	CASSEKVRGNEAFF
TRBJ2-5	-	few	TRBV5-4	TGTGCCAGCAGCTTACTGTGGGATGAGTCAGAGACCCAGTACTTC	CASSLLWDESETQYF
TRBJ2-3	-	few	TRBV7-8	TGTGCCAGCAGCGAGACTAGGAACACAGATACGCAGTATTTT	CASSETRNTDTQYF
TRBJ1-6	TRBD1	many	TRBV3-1	TGTGCCAGCAGCAGAAGGGACAGGGGGCTCTATTCACCCCTCCACTTT	CASSRRDRGLYSPLHF
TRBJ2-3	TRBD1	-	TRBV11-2	TGTGCCAGCAGTTCGGACAGGGGGTCTTGGGGGTCAGATACGCAGTATTTT	CASSSDRGSWGSDTQYF
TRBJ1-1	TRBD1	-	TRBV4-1	TGCGCCAGCAGCCGCGGACAGGGGGTGACTGAAGCTTTCTTT	CASSRGQGVTEAFF
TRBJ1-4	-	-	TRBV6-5	TGTGCCAGCAGTTACACCACCGGTGTCTTATATCCTCATCAACTGTTTTTT	CASSYTTGVLYPHQLFF
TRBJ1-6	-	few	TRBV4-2	TGTGCCAGCAGCCAAGCATCGGGCCTCGTCGTCGGATTT	CASSQASGLVVGF
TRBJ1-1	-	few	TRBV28	TGTGCCAGCAATGGACGCATGAACACTGAAGCTTTCTTT	CASNGRMNTEAFF
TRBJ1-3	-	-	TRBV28	TGTGCCAGCAGTTTATACGGGGCCTCTGGAAACACCATATATTTT	CASSLYGASGNTIYF
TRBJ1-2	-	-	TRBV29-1	TGCAGCGTTGGAGGGGGGCGCGGTGGCTACACCTTC	CSVGGGRGGYTF
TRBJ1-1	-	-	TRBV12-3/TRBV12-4	TGTGCCAGCAGTTTTATAGCTGGATACAAGGCGGCTGAAGCTTTCTTT	CASSFIAGYKAAEAFF
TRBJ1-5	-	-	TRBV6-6	TGTGCCAGCAGCGGCTCCTCGGGGGTTAGCAATCAGCCCCAGCATTTT	CASSGSSGVSNQPQHF
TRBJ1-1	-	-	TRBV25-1	TGTGCCAGCAGGACGAATCACTACACTGAAGCTTTCTTT	CASRTNHYTEAFF
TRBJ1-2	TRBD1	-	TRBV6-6	TGTGCCAGCATTCCCCGTGACAGGGGGTATGGCTACACCTTC	CASIPRDRGYGYTF
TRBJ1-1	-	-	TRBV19	TGTGCCAGTAGTATAGACAGAGACCGTGAAGCTTTCTTT	CASSIDRDREAFF
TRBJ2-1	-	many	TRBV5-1	TGTGCCAGCAGCCTCGAGTCCTCCTACAATGAGCAGTTCTTC	CASSLESSYNEQFF
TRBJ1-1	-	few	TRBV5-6	TGTGCCAGCAGCTTGAGCGAGGGCGGTGAAGCTTTCTTT	CASSLSEGGEAFF
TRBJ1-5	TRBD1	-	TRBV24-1	TGTGCCACCAGCAATGGGGGACAGGGGATTGTTCAGCCCCAGCATTTT	CATSNGGQGIVQPQHF
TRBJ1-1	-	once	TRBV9	TGTGCCAGCAGCGTAGAGGGACAAAAAGCTTTCTTT	CASSVEGQKAFF
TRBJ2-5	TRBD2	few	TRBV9	TGTGCCAGCAGCGTAGACGGGGGGATACAAGAGACCCAGTACTTC	CASSVDGGIQETQYF
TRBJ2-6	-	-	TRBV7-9	TGTGCCAGCAGCTTAACTCCGGGAAGTGGGGCCAACGTCCTGACTTTC	CASSLTPGSGANVLTF
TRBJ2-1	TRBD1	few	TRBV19	TGTGCCAGTAGTATAGAATGGACAGGGATCGTAAATGAGCAGTTCTTC	CASSIEWTGIVNEQFF
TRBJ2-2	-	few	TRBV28	TGTGCCAGCAGTTTGGGCCTAAATTATGCCGGGGAGCTGTTTTTT	CASSLGLNYAGELFF
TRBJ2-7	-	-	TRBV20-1	TGCAGTGCCGAGACTAGGAACTACGAGCAGTACTTC	CSAETRNYEQYF
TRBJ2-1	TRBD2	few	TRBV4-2	TGTGCCAGCAGCCTCTCACGGGGACTAGCGGGGGATGAGCAGTTCTTC	CASSLSRGLAGDEQFF